This is a list of T cell receptor beta chains from one sample in a study of T cells after yellow fever vaccination. MiXCR, run by TCRdb on the 5' RACE reads, gives a single entry per CDR3 protein. The table has hundreds of thousands of distinct CDR3 sequences, around 4% seen once; the top ten hold about 25%. Here the sequenced sample was PBMCs, taken on the day of the yellow fever booster vaccination. The receptors derive from a man aged 18 to 29 who received the YFV17D yellow fever vaccine. Each CDR3 is given with its conserved first and last residue. Each record gives: clone size, CDR3 length, J gene, V gene, D gene, CDR3 DNA, CDR3 protein. The D gene is left open where the match is weak. The size entry is marked missing in some rows and otherwise reads once, few, many or a size class.

abundance: few; len: 17; j_gene: TRBJ1-6; v_gene: TRBV5-6; d_gene: TRBD1; CDR3nt: TGTGCCAGCAGCTCGACACCGGGACAGGGAGGTAATTCACCCCTCCACTTT; CDR3aa: CASSSTPGQGGNSPLHF
abundance: -; len: 11; j_gene: TRBJ1-2; v_gene: TRBV29-1; d_gene: -; CDR3nt: TGCAGCGGGAACACAGGATATGGCTACACCTTC; CDR3aa: CSGNTGYGYTF
abundance: few; len: 17; j_gene: TRBJ2-7; v_gene: TRBV10-3; d_gene: -; CDR3nt: TGTGCCATCAGTGAGTGGTGGCGACAGCTTCTCTCCTACGAGCAGTACTTC; CDR3aa: CAISEWWRQLLSYEQYF
abundance: many; len: 14; j_gene: TRBJ1-1; v_gene: TRBV5-4; d_gene: TRBD1; CDR3nt: TGTGCCAGCAGCCCCGGGACAGGGGGAAGCGAAGCTTTCTTT; CDR3aa: CASSPGTGGSEAFF
abundance: many; len: 15; j_gene: TRBJ2-1; v_gene: TRBV7-6; d_gene: TRBD1; CDR3nt: TGTGCCAGCAGCCCCGGGGCAGGGGGTCTGGGAGAGCAGTTCTTC; CDR3aa: CASSPGAGGLGEQFF
abundance: many; len: 14; j_gene: TRBJ2-7; v_gene: TRBV7-9; d_gene: -; CDR3nt: TGTGCCAGCAGCCCGTGGACAGCTACCTACGAGCAGTACTTC; CDR3aa: CASSPWTATYEQYF
abundance: -; len: 16; j_gene: TRBJ1-1; v_gene: TRBV4-3; d_gene: TRBD1; CDR3nt: TGCGCCAGCAGCAAGGGTTGGACAGGCGATGACACTGAAGCTTTCTTT; CDR3aa: CASSKGWTGDDTEAFF
abundance: many; len: 15; j_gene: TRBJ2-3; v_gene: TRBV20-1; d_gene: TRBD2; CDR3nt: TGCAGTGCTAAACTTAGCGGGGGGGCATCAGATACGCAGTATTTT; CDR3aa: CSAKLSGGASDTQYF
abundance: -; len: 20; j_gene: TRBJ2-1; v_gene: TRBV6-5; d_gene: -; CDR3nt: TGTGCCAGCAGTTACTCGAGAGCCGGCGGGCCTCCGAGCTCCTACAATGAGCAGTTCTTC; CDR3aa: CASSYSRAGGPPSSYNEQFF
abundance: many; len: 14; j_gene: TRBJ1-1; v_gene: TRBV6-2/TRBV6-3; d_gene: -; CDR3nt: TGTGCCAGCAGTTACGTAGGAGTGAACACTGAAGCTTTCTTT; CDR3aa: CASSYVGVNTEAFF
abundance: few; len: 15; j_gene: TRBJ1-5; v_gene: TRBV6-2/TRBV6-3; d_gene: TRBD1; CDR3nt: TGTGCCAGCAGCCCGCTGGACAGGCCGGGGCAGCCCCAGCATTTT; CDR3aa: CASSPLDRPGQPQHF
abundance: -; len: 13; j_gene: TRBJ2-5; v_gene: TRBV2; d_gene: TRBD2; CDR3nt: TGTGCCAGCGACCCTAGCGGGCAAGAGACCCAGTACTTC; CDR3aa: CASDPSGQETQYF
abundance: -; len: 15; j_gene: TRBJ1-2; v_gene: TRBV7-2; d_gene: TRBD1; CDR3nt: TGTGCCAGCAGCTTGTGGACAGGATCTAACTATGGCTACACCTTC; CDR3aa: CASSLWTGSNYGYTF
abundance: few; len: 22; j_gene: TRBJ2-1; v_gene: TRBV7-2; d_gene: -; CDR3nt: TGTGCCAGCACCCATCCTTCCAGCTCAGATGCTAAACGGGGGAGCTCCTACAATGAGCAGTTCTTC; CDR3aa: CASTHPSSSDAKRGSSYNEQFF
abundance: few; len: 18; j_gene: TRBJ1-4; v_gene: TRBV5-1; d_gene: -; CDR3nt: TGCGCCAGCAGCTTATTTCCCCGCACTCTTGCAACTAATGAAAAACTGTTTTTT; CDR3aa: CASSLFPRTLATNEKLFF
abundance: few; len: 14; j_gene: TRBJ2-1; v_gene: TRBV11-3; d_gene: -; CDR3nt: TGTGCCAGCAGCCCGGGGGGCTTGTACAATGAGCAGTTCTTC; CDR3aa: CASSPGGLYNEQFF
abundance: few; len: 14; j_gene: TRBJ2-3; v_gene: TRBV18; d_gene: -; CDR3nt: TGTGCCAGCTCATCGGGACACGGAACAGATACGCAGTATTTT; CDR3aa: CASSSGHGTDTQYF
abundance: many; len: 14; j_gene: TRBJ2-3; v_gene: TRBV5-1; d_gene: TRBD1; CDR3nt: TGCGCCAGCAGCGCCCGGGACAGGGCAGATACGCAGTATTTT; CDR3aa: CASSARDRADTQYF
abundance: -; len: 16; j_gene: TRBJ1-2; v_gene: TRBV18; d_gene: -; CDR3nt: TGTGCCAGCTCACCATCGGGCCCATACGGCAGCGATGGCTACACCTTC; CDR3aa: CASSPSGPYGSDGYTF
abundance: many; len: 17; j_gene: TRBJ2-6; v_gene: TRBV5-1; d_gene: -; CDR3nt: TGCGCCAGCAGCTGGGGAAAGGGGGGAAGTGGGGCCAACGTCCTGACTTTC; CDR3aa: CASSWGKGGSGANVLTF
abundance: few; len: 16; j_gene: TRBJ2-6; v_gene: TRBV9; d_gene: TRBD2; CDR3nt: TGTGCCAGCAGCGTACAGGGAGGGTCTGGGGCCAACGTCCTGACTTTC; CDR3aa: CASSVQGGSGANVLTF
abundance: few; len: 13; j_gene: TRBJ2-2; v_gene: TRBV29-1; d_gene: -; CDR3nt: TGCAGCGCCGTAACAACGAACACCGGGGAGCTGTTTTTT; CDR3aa: CSAVTTNTGELFF
abundance: -; len: 16; j_gene: TRBJ2-3; v_gene: TRBV15; d_gene: TRBD1; CDR3nt: TGTGCCACCAGCAGAGGGACAGGGGCGAGGACAGATACGCAGTATTTT; CDR3aa: CATSRGTGARTDTQYF
abundance: few; len: 16; j_gene: TRBJ2-2; v_gene: TRBV4-3; d_gene: -; CDR3nt: TGCGCCAGCAGCCAAGAATGGACATGGAACACCGGGGAGCTGTTTTTT; CDR3aa: CASSQEWTWNTGELFF
abundance: -; len: 14; j_gene: TRBJ2-1; v_gene: TRBV29-1; d_gene: TRBD1; CDR3nt: TGCAGCGTTGAAGCCAGGGGGCGCGGGAATGAGCAGTTCTTC; CDR3aa: CSVEARGRGNEQFF
abundance: -; len: 14; j_gene: TRBJ1-4; v_gene: TRBV5-1; d_gene: -; CDR3nt: TGCGCCAGCAGCTTGGCAGGAGAACGGGAAAAACTGTTTTTT; CDR3aa: CASSLAGEREKLFF
abundance: many; len: 15; j_gene: TRBJ2-1; v_gene: TRBV9; d_gene: TRBD2; CDR3nt: TGTGCCAGCAGCGCCGATAGCGGGGGCTACAATGAGCAGTTCTTC; CDR3aa: CASSADSGGYNEQFF
abundance: few; len: 14; j_gene: TRBJ2-7; v_gene: TRBV5-1; d_gene: TRBD2; CDR3nt: TGCGCCAGCAGGTTGACTAGCGGGCCCTACGAGCAGTACTTC; CDR3aa: CASRLTSGPYEQYF